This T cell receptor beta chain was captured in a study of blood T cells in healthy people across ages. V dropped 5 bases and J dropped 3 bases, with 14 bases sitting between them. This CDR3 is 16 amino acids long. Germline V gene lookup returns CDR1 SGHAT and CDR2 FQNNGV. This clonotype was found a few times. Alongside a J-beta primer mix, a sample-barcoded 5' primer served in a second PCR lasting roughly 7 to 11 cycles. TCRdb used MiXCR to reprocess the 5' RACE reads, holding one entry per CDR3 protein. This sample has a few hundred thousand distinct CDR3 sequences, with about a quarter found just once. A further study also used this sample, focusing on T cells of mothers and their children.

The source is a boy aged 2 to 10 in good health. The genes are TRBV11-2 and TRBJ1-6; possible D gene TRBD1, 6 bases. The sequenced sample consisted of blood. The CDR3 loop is CASSLGGADYNSPLHF. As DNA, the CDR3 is TGTGCCAGCAGCCTAGGGGGTGCGGACTATAATTCACCCCTCCACTTT.